A single sample gave rise to the 21 T cell receptor beta chains below, sequenced in a study of T-cell memory formation after mild COVID-19. MiXCR, applied by TCRdb to the 5' RACE reads, yields one record per CDR3 protein. The sample lists roughly 550,000 distinct CDR3 sequences; approximately 20% were seen once. Sequenced material: PBMCs or a T cell subset sorted from them (not recorded which). These receptors were collected from an adult woman who had mild COVID-19 (a few samples of this study predate the infection). Cell type and time point are not known.

This clonotype was counted at least ten times. The chain joins TRBV7-7 to TRBJ1-1; no reliable D call. V gave up 5 bases and J gave up 1 base, with 8 bases separating them. In germline, CDR1 is SSHAT, CDR2 FNYEAQ (reference sequence). This CDR3 is built from 13 residues. This CDR3 reads CASSPLRNTEAFF. CDR3 sequence (DNA): TGTGCCAGCAGCCCCCTAAGGAACACTGAAGCTTTCTTT.

V usage is TRBV6-2 or TRBV6-3 and J usage is TRBJ2-1, with TRBD2 matching 8 bases. CDR3 size: 14 residues. The junction had 7 bases not matched to a gene; V was cut back by 5 bases and J by 7 bases. The germline CDR1 and CDR2 sequences are MNHEY and SVGEGT. Written as DNA, the CDR3 is TGTGCCAGCAGTGGGAGCGGGAGAAATAATGAGCAGTTCTTC. This encodes CASSGSGRNNEQFF.

This clonotype appeared a few times. The chain couples TRBV25-1 to TRBJ1-4; no reliable D call. The germline V gene has CDR1 MGHDK and CDR2 SYGVNS. With 5 bases removed from V and 8 bases from J, the gap between germline ends came to 12 bases. The CDR3 contains 13 residues. In DNA, the CDR3 is TGTGCCAGCAGTAACCCCGGGTTGGAAAAACTGTTTTTT. Residues: CASSNPGLEKLFF.

This clonotype was counted between two and nine times. The chain joins TRBV20-1 to TRBJ2-3; 9 nucleotides line up with TRBD2. Germline V lookup: CDR1 DFQATT, CDR2 SNEGSKA (reference sequence). CDR3 length: 14 amino acids. J gave up 3 bases and V 3 bases, and 4 bases lay outside the gene matches. CDR3 loop: CSARGLAVTDTQYF. DNA of the CDR3: TGCAGTGCTAGGGGACTAGCAGTAACAGATACGCAGTATTTT.

The CDR3 here is CASSVATGGITDTQYF. The CDR3 coding sequence is TGTGCCAGCAGCGTAGCTACGGGAGGGATCACAGATACGCAGTATTTT. The rearrangement uses TRBV9 and TRBJ2-3, with 8 nucleotides matching TRBD2. From germline, CDR1 is SGDLS and CDR2 YYNGEE. V shed 0 bases and J 2 bases; nucleotides not matched to a gene: 5. The CDR3 contains 16 residues.

The CDR3 sequence is CASSFSGVSSYEQYF. The CDR3 region has the DNA TGTGCCAGCAGCTTTTCCGGGGTAAGCTCCTACGAGCAGTACTTC. V usage is TRBV7-2 and J usage is TRBJ2-7; the D gene is possibly TRBD2 (5 bases). V lost 3 bases and J lost 0, with 12 bases in between. Germline CDR1 and CDR2: SGHTA and FQGNSA. This CDR3 comprises 15 residues.

This clonotype has just a few counts. This chain links TRBV5-6 with TRBJ2-7; D is unclear. CDR1 is SGHDT, CDR2 YYEEEE, per germline. Trimming removed 0 bases from V and 4 bases from J, with 14 bases in between. The CDR3 extends over 15 amino acids. As DNA, the CDR3 is TGTGCCAGCAGCTTGGCCCCCGACAAAAGATACGAGCAGTACTTC. Translated, it gives CASSLAPDKRYEQYF. Filled out from reference TRBV5-6 and TRBJ2-7, the complete variable domain reads DAGVTQSPTHLIKTRGQQVTLRCSPKSGHDTVSWYQQALGQGPQFIFQYYEEEERQRGNFPDRFSGHQFPNYSSELNVNALLLGDSALYLCASSLAPDKRYEQYFGPGTRLTVT.

This clonotype was detected many times. The chain is built from TRBV7-9 and TRBJ1-2; 9 bases agree with TRBD1. V was clipped by 5 bases and J by 5 bases; unmatched bases: 6. This CDR3 is 14 amino acids long. Germline V CDR1 and CDR2: SEHNR, FQNEAQ (reference sequence). The CDR3 is CASSLGQGGYGYTF. The CDR3 nucleotides read TGTGCCAGCAGCCTGGGACAGGGTGGTTATGGCTACACCTTC.

This chain links TRBV21-1 with TRBJ2-5; the table's D call, TRBD2, was not checked against the DNA. TRBV21-1 is given as a pseudogene. CDR3 length: 14 amino acids. DNA of the CDR3: TGTGCCAGCATCCGGACTAGCGGCCAAGAGACCCAGTACTTC. Translated, it gives CASIRTSGQETQYF.

This clonotype was observed a few times. The chain uses TRBV5-5 and TRBJ2-5; 10 bases are shared with TRBD1. The germline gives CDR1 SGHKS, CDR2 YYEKEE (reference sequence). The CDR3 extends over 15 amino acids. V gave up 2 bases and J gave up 5 bases; unmatched junction bases: 6. CDR3 in amino acids: CASSFGQGERETQYF. The CDR3 coding sequence is TGTGCCAGCAGCTTTGGACAGGGGGAAAGGGAGACCCAGTACTTC.

This clonotype was counted between two and nine times. V is TRBV7-9 and J is TRBJ2-6; 12 bases are shared with TRBD1. V gave up 5 bases and J gave up 3 bases; unmatched junction bases: 5. CDR1 is SEHNR and CDR2 is FQNEAQ in the germline V gene (reference sequence). The CDR3 runs 17 residues. This CDR3 reads CASSAGTGGYGANVLTF. The CDR3 DNA reads as TGTGCCAGCAGCGCGGGGACAGGGGGCTATGGGGCCAACGTCCTGACTTTC.

The rearrangement joins TRBV6-5 to TRBJ1-2; 7 bases match TRBD1. The CDR3 contains 13 residues. Germline CDR1 MNHEY, CDR2 SVGAGI. V lost 6 bases to trimming and J lost 6 bases; unmatched junction nucleotides: 7. The CDR3 protein is CASSPGGKDGYTF. The CDR3 nucleotides read TGTGCCAGCAGCCCAGGGGGAAAGGATGGCTACACCTTC.

This chain uses TRBV29-1 with TRBJ2-3; D is ambiguous. The V and J ends lost 4 bases and 0 bases respectively, with 14 bases between them. This CDR3 is built from 15 residues. Germline CDR1 reads SQVTM; CDR2 reads ANQGSEA. The CDR3 protein is CSVVRFTGSTDTQYF. The CDR3 DNA reads TGCAGCGTTGTGAGGTTCACGGGTAGCACAGATACGCAGTATTTT.

The chain carries TRBV2 and TRBJ1-4, with D maybe TRBD1 (5 bases). The CDR3 length is 15 residues. Per the germline V gene, CDR1 is SNHLY and CDR2 is FYNNEI. V lost 6 bases and J 7 bases, leaving 18 bases between the germline ends. Here the CDR3 DNA reads TGTGCCAGCAGGGGGCCGAACCTTTATGGTGAAAAACTGTTTTTT. It translates to CASRGPNLYGEKLFF.

The chain recombines TRBV2 with TRBJ2-4; 8 nucleotides align to TRBD2. Germline loops: CDR1 SNHLY, CDR2 FYNNEI. This CDR3 is built from 14 residues. Trimming at V came to 0 bases and at J to 9 bases, leaving 4 bases not matched to a gene. The CDR3: CASSEASGNVIQYF. DNA of the CDR3: TGTGCCAGCAGTGAAGCTAGCGGGAACGTCATTCAGTACTTC.

In this sample, this clonotype turned up a few times. The junction and the germline gene differ at one end; a read error may be behind it. This chain links TRBV7-9 with TRBJ1-2; perhaps TRBD1 as D (5 bases). From germline, CDR1 is SEHNR and CDR2 FQNEAQ (reference sequence). The length of the CDR3 is 15 residues. The CDR3 is CASSLAGGANYGYTF. DNA of the CDR3: TGTGCCAGCAGCCTAGCCGGGGGAGCGAACTATGGCTACACCTTC.

The chain carries TRBV29-1 and TRBJ2-3; TRBD1 is a possible D gene (6 bases). The CDR3 totals 12 residues. Germline V lookup: CDR1 SQVTM, CDR2 ANQGSEA. Between the trimmed V and J ends, which lost 4 bases and 4 bases, there was a span of 9 bases. The CDR3 loop is CSVVGGPDTQYF. Written as DNA, the CDR3 is TGCAGCGTTGTTGGGGGCCCAGATACGCAGTATTTT.

This chain uses TRBV30 with TRBJ2-7; TRBD1 might be the D (5 bases). The CDR3 length is 14 residues. Trimming stripped 4 bases from V and 2 bases from J, with 15 bases between. From germline, CDR1 is GTSNPN and CDR2 SVGIG (reference sequence). The CDR3 coding sequence is TGTGCCTGGACCCCCGCTAGGGGAACCTACGAGCAGTACTTC. Protein sequence: CAWTPARGTYEQYF. The variable domain in full, completed from reference TRBV30 and TRBJ2-7, reads SQTIHQWPATLVQPVGSPLSLECTVEGTSNPNLYWYRQAAGRGLQLLFYSVGIGQISSEVPQNLSASRPQDRQFILSSKKLLLSDSGFYLCAWTPARGTYEQYFGPGTRLTVT.

This clonotype was found many times. The chain uses TRBV18 and TRBJ2-5, with no clear D. CDR1 KGHSH and CDR2 LQKENI come from the germline V gene. With 8 bases removed from V and 0 bases from J, the gap between germline ends came to 7 bases. This CDR3 has 12 residues. CDR3 in DNA: TGTGCCAGCAGCCAGTACCAAGAGACCCAGTACTTC. Protein product: CASSQYQETQYF.

This clonotype occurred a few times. V usage is TRBV20-1 and J usage is TRBJ2-3, with a possible D match to TRBD2 (6 bases). V was clipped by 5 bases and J by 2 bases, with 14 bases between them. CDR1 and CDR2 from the germline V gene are DFQATT and SNEGSKA (reference sequence). This CDR3 contains 14 residues. As DNA, the CDR3 is TGCAGTGCTCGGCGGGGCGGCCACACAGATACGCAGTATTTT. Translated: CSARRGGHTDTQYF.

This clonotype was observed a handful of times. The chain joins TRBV12-3 or TRBV12-4 to TRBJ2-5; the D call may be TRBD1 or TRBD2 (7 bases each). The V and J ends lost 7 bases and 1 base respectively, with 19 bases between them. The CDR3 has 16 amino acids. The CDR3 sequence: CASKRGGGGRQETQYF. The CDR3 DNA follows: TGTGCCAGCAAACGAGGGGGAGGGGGCCGCCAAGAGACCCAGTACTTC.